This record looks at one T cell receptor beta chain sequence and its context. This entry is derived from a study of blood T cell repertoires in COVID-19. Study information: Samples representing acute and convalescent COVID-19 were sourced from the United States, Italy and Spain. The analysed material was cDNA or gDNA that came from T cells, B-cell-depleted T cells, or PBMCs.

In the original workflow: The assay estimated nucleated cells by amplifying reference gene primers. TCRdb's copy holds only in-frame clones and misses some; the assay was immunoSEQ multiplex PCR. The D gene and trimming were derived from the DNA, and the V and J assignments and clone size from that table. The table shows 250,000 or so clones, with about 89% occurring only once. The CDR3 length is 14 residues. V lost 0 bases, J lost 4 bases, and 9 bases lay in between. Per the germline V gene, CDR1 is SGHNT and CDR2 is YENEEA. The sequenced material came from peripheral blood. The chain has TRBV11-3 and TRBJ1-2; D gene uncertain. The receptor's source is a man in his forties with active or convalescent COVID-19. CDR3 loop: CASSLDRRSYGYTF. The CDR3 DNA follows: TGTGCCAGCAGCTTAGATCGGAGGTCCTATGGCTACACCTTC.